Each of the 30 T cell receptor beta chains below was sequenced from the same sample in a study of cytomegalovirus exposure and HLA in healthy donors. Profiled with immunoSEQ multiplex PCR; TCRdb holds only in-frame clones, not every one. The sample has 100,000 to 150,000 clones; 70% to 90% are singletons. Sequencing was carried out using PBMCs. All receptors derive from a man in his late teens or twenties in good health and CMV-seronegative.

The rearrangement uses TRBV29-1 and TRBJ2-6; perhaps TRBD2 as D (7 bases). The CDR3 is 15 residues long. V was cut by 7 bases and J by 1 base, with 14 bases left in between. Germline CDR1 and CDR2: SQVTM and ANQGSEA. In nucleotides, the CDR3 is TGCAGCGCCCTAGGGGGGGGATCTGGGGCCAACGTCCTGACTTTC. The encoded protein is CSALGGGSGANVLTF.

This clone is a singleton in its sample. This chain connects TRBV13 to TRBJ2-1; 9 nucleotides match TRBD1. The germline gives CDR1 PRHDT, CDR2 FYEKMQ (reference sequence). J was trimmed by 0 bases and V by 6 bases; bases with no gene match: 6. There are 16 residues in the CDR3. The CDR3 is CASSPDRGTSYNEQFF. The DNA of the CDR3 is TGTGCCAGCAGTCCAGACAGGGGGACCTCCTACAATGAGCAGTTCTTC.

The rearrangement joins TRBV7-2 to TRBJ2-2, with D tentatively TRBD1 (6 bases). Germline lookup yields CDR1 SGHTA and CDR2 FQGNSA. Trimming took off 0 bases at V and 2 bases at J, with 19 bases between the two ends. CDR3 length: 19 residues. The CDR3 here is CASSLAESTGTINTGELFF. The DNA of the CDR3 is TGTGCCAGCAGCTTAGCGGAATCAACCGGGACAATCAACACCGGGGAGCTGTTTTTT.

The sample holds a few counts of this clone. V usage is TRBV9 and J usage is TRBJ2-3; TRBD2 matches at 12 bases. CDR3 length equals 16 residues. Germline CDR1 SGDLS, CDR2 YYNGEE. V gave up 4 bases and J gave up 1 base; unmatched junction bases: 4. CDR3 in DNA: TGTGCCAGCAGCAAGAGACTAGCGGGAGGCACAGATACGCAGTATTTT. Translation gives CASSKRLAGGTDTQYF. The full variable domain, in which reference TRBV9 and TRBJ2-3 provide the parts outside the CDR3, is DSGVTQTPKHLITATGQRVTLRCSPRSGDLSVYWYQQSLDQGLQFLIQYYNGEERAKGNILERFSAQQFPDLHSELNLSSLELGDSALYFCASSKRLAGGTDTQYFGPGTRLTVL.

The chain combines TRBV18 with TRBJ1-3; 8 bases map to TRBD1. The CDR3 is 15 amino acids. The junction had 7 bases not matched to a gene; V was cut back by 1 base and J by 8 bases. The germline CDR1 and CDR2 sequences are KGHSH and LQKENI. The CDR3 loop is CASSPLGQGRDTIYF. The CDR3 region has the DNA TGTGCCAGCTCACCACTTGGACAGGGTCGAGACACCATATATTTT. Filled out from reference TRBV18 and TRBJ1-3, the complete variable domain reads NAGVMQNPRHLVRRRGQEARLRCSPMKGHSHVYWYRQLPEEGLKFMVYLQKENIIDESGMPKERFSAEFPKEGPSILRIQQVVRGDSAAYFCASSPLGQGRDTIYFGEGSWLTVV.

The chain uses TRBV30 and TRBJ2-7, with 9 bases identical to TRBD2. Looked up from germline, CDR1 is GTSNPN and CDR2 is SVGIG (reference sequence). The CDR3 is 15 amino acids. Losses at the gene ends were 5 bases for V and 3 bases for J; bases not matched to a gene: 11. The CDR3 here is CAWLPGGLAFYEQYF. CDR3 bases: TGTGCCTGGCTGCCAGGGGGACTAGCCTTCTACGAGCAGTACTTC. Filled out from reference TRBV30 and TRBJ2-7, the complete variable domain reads SQTIHQWPATLVQPVGSPLSLECTVEGTSNPNLYWYRQAAGRGLQLLFYSVGIGQISSEVPQNLSASRPQDRQFILSSKKLLLSDSGFYLCAWLPGGLAFYEQYFGPGTRLTVT.

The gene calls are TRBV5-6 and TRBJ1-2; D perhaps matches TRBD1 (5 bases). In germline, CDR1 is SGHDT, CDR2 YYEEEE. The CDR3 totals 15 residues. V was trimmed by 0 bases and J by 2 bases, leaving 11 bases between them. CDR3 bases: TGTGCCAGCAGCTTGGTTTACTCAGGGAACTATGGCTACACCTTC. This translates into CASSLVYSGNYGYTF. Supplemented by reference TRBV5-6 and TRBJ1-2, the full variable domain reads DAGVTQSPTHLIKTRGQQVTLRCSPKSGHDTVSWYQQALGQGPQFIFQYYEEEERQRGNFPDRFSGHQFPNYSSELNVNALLLGDSALYLCASSLVYSGNYGYTFGSGTRLTVV.

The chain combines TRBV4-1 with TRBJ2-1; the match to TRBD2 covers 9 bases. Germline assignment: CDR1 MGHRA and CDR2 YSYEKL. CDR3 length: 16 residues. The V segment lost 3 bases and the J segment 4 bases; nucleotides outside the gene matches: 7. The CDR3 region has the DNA TGCGCCAGCAGCCAGCTAGGACTAGCGCCGTACAATGAGCAGTTCTTC. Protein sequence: CASSQLGLAPYNEQFF.

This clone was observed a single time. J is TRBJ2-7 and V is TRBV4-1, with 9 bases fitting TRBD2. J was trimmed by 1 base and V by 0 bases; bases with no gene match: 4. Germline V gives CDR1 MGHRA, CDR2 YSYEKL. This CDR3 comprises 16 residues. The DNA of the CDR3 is TGCGCCAGCAGCCAAGATAGCGGGAGCTTGTCCTACGAGCAGTACTTC. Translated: CASSQDSGSLSYEQYF.

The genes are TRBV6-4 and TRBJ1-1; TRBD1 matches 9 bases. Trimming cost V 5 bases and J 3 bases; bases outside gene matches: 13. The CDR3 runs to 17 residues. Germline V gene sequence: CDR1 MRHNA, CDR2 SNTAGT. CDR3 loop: CASSKIPGQGLYTEAFF. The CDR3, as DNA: TGTGCCAGCAGTAAAATACCGGGACAGGGTTTATACACTGAAGCTTTCTTT.

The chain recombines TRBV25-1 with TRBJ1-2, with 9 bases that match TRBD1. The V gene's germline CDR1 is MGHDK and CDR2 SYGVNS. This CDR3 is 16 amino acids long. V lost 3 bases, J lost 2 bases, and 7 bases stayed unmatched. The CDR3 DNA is TGTGCCAGCAGTGACAACTACAGGGGGCGGAACTATGGCTACACCTTC. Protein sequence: CASSDNYRGRNYGYTF.

The CDR3 region has the DNA TGTGCCAGCAGCGTAGCGGGAGGGCCGTTGAGCACAGATACGCAGTATTTT. It codes for CASSVAGGPLSTDTQYF. The V gene is TRBV9, the J gene TRBJ2-3; 8 bases agree with TRBD2. Germline CDR1 is SGDLS and CDR2 is YYNGEE. Trimming cost V 0 bases and J 0 bases; bases outside gene matches: 6. CDR3 length: 17 amino acids.

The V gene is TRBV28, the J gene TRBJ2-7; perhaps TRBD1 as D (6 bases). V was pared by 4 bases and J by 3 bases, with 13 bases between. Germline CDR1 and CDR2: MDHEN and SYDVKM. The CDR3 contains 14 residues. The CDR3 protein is CASSYGQSIYEQYF. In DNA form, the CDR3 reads TGTGCCAGCAGTTACGGACAGTCGATCTACGAGCAGTACTTC.

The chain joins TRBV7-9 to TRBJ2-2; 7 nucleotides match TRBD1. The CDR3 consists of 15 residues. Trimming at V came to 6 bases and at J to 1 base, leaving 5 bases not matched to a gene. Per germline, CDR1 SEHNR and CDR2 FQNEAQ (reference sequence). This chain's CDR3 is CASRAGTVNTGELFF. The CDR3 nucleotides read TGTGCCAGCAGGGCCGGGACAGTGAACACCGGGGAGCTGTTTTTT.

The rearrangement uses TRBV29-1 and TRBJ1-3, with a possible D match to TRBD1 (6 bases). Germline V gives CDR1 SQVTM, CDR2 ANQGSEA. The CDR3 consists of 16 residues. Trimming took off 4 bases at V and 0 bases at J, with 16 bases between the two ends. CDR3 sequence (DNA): TGCAGCGTTGTAGTTCAAGGACAGAGCTCTGGAAACACCATATATTTT. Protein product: CSVVVQGQSSGNTIYF.

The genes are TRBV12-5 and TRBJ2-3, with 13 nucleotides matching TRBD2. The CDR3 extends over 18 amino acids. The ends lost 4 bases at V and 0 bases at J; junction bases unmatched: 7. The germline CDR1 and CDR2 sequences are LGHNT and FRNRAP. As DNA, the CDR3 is TGTGCTAGTGGTTCCTCGGGACTAGCGGGAACTAGCACAGATACGCAGTATTTT. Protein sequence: CASGSSGLAGTSTDTQYF.

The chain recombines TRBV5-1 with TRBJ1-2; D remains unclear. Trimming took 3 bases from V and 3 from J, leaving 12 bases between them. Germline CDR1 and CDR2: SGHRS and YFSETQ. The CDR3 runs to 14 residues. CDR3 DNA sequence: TGCGCCAGCAGCTCGGACTTTTCGGACTATGGCTACACCTTC. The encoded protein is CASSSDFSDYGYTF.

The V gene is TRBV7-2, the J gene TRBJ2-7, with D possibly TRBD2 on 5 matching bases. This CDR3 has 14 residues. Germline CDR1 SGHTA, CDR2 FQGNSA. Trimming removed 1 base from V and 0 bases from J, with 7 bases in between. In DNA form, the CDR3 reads TGTGCCAGCAGCTTAGTTGGGAGCTCCTACGAGCAGTACTTC. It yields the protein CASSLVGSSYEQYF.

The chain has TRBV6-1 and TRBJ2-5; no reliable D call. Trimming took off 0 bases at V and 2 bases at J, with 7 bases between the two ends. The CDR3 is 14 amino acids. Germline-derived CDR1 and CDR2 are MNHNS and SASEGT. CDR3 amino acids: CASSEANLQETQYF. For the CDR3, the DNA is TGTGCCAGCAGTGAAGCGAACCTACAAGAGACCCAGTACTTC.

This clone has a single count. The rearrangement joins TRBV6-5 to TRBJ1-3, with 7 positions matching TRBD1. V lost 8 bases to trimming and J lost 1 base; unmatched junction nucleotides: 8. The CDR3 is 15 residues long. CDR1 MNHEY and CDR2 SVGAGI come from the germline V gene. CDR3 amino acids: CASRRQGVSGNTIYF. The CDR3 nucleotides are TGTGCCAGCCGACGGCAGGGGGTTTCTGGAAACACCATATATTTT.

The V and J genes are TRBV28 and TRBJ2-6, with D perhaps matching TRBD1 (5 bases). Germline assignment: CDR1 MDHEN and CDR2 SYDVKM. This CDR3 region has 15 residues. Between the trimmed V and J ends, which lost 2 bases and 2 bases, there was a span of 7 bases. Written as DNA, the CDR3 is TGTGCCAGCAGTTTAAGGGGAACTGGGGCCAACGTCCTGACTTTC. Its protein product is CASSLRGTGANVLTF. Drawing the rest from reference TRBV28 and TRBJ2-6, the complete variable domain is DVKVTQSSRYLVKRTGEKVFLECVQDMDHENMFWYRQDPGLGLRLIYFSYDVKMKEKGDIPEGYSVSREKKERFSLILESASTNQTSMYLCASSLRGTGANVLTFGAGSRLTVL.

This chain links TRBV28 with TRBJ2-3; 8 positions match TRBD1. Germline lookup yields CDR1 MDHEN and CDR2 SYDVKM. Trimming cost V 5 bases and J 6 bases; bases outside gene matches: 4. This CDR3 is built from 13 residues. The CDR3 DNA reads TGTGCCAGCAGTCAGGGACAGGTGGATACGCAGTATTTT. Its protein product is CASSQGQVDTQYF. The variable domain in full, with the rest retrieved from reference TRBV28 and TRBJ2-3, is DVKVTQSSRYLVKRTGEKVFLECVQDMDHENMFWYRQDPGLGLRLIYFSYDVKMKEKGDIPEGYSVSREKKERFSLILESASTNQTSMYLCASSQGQVDTQYFGPGTRLTVL.

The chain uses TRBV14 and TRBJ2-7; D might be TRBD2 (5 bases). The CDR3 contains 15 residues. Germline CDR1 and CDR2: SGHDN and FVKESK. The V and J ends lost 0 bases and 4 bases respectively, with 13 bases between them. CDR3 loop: CASSQELGARYEQYF. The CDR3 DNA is TGTGCCAGCAGCCAAGAACTGGGAGCTAGATACGAGCAGTACTTC.

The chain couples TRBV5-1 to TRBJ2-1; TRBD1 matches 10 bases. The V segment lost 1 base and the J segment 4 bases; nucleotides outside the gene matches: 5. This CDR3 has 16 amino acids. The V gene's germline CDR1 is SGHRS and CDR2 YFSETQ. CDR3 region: CASSLTGTGVYNEQFF. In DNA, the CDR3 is TGCGCCAGCAGCTTGACCGGGACAGGGGTTTACAATGAGCAGTTCTTC.

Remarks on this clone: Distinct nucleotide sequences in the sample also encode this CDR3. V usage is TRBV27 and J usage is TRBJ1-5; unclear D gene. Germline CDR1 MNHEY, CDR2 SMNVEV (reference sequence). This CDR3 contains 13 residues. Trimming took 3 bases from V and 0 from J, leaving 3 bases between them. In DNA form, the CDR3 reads TGTGCCAGCAGTTTTTATAGCAATCAGCCCCAGCATTTT. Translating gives CASSFYSNQPQHF.

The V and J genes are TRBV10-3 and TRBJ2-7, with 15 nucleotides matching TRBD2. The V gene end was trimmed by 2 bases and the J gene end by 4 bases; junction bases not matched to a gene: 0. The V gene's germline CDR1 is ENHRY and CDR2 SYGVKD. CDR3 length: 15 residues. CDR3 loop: CAISEGLAGGYEQYF. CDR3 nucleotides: TGTGCCATCAGTGAGGGACTAGCGGGAGGGTACGAGCAGTACTTC.

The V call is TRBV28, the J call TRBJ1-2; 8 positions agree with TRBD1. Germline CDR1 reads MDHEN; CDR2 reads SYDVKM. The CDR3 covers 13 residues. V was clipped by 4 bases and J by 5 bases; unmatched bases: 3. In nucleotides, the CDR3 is TGTGCCAGCAGTTCGGGACAGGATTATGGCTACACCTTC. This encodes CASSSGQDYGYTF.

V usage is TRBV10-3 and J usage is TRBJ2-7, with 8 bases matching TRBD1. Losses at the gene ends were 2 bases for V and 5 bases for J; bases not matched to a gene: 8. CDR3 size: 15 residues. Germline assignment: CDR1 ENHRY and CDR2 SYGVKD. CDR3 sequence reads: CAISETGQGLHEQYF. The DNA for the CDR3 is TGTGCCATCAGTGAGACCGGACAGGGTTTGCACGAGCAGTACTTC.

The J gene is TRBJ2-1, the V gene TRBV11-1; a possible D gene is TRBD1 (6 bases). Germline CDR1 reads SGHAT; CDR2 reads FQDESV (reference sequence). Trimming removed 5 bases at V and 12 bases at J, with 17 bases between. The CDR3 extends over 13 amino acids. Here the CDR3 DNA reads TGTGCCAGCAGCGAAAGGGACATTAGGGTGCAGTTCTTC. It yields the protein CASSERDIRVQFF.

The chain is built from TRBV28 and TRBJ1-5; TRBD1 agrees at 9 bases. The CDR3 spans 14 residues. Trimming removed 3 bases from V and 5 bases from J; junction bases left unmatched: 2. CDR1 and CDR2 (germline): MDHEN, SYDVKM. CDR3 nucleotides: TGTGCCAGCAGTTTCCGGGACAGGGATCAGCCCCAGCATTTT. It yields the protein CASSFRDRDQPQHF. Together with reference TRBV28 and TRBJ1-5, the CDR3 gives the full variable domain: DVKVTQSSRYLVKRTGEKVFLECVQDMDHENMFWYRQDPGLGLRLIYFSYDVKMKEKGDIPEGYSVSREKKERFSLILESASTNQTSMYLCASSFRDRDQPQHFGDGTRLSIL.